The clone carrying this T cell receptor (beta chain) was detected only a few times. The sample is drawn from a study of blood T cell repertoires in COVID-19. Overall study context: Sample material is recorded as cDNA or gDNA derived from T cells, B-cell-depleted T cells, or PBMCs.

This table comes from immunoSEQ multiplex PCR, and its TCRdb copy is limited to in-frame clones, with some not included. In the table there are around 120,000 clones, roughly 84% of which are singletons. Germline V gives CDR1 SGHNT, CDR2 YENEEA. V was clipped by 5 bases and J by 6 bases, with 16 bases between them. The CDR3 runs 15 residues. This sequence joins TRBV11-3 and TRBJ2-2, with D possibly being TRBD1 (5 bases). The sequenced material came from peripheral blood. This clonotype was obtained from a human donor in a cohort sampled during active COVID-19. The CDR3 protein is CASSHLQGSPGELFF. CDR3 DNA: TGTGCCAGCAGCCATCTTCAGGGTAGCCCCGGGGAGCTGTTTTTT. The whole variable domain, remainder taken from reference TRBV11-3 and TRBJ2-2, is EAGVVQSPRYKIIEKKQPVAFWCNPISGHNTLYWYLQNLGQGPELLIRYENEEAVDDSQLPKDRFSAERLKGVDSTLKIQPAELGDSAVYLCASSHLQGSPGELFFGEGSRLTVL.